This T cell receptor (beta chain) was observed in a study of cytomegalovirus exposure and HLA in healthy donors. PCR was performed using 60 Vbeta and 13 Jbeta primers. Sequenced by immunoSEQ multiplex PCR; TCRdb stores in-frame clones only, minus some. Among more than 150,000 clones listed, 80% were seen once. Donors were ostensibly healthy at sampling, although undocumented immune exposures were probable. CDR3 length: 15 residues. Trimming removed 5 bases from V and 1 base from J; junction bases left unmatched: 7. Germline V lookup: CDR1 SGHTA, CDR2 FQGNSA. Source material: PBMCs. This chain joins TRBV7-2 and TRBJ2-5; 7 bases agree with TRBD1. This receptor was taken from a boy younger than 18 in good health and CMV-seronegative. As DNA, the CDR3 is TGTGCCAGCAGCGCTACAGGGGTCCTCCAAGAGACCCAGTACTTC. It specifies CASSATGVLQETQYF.